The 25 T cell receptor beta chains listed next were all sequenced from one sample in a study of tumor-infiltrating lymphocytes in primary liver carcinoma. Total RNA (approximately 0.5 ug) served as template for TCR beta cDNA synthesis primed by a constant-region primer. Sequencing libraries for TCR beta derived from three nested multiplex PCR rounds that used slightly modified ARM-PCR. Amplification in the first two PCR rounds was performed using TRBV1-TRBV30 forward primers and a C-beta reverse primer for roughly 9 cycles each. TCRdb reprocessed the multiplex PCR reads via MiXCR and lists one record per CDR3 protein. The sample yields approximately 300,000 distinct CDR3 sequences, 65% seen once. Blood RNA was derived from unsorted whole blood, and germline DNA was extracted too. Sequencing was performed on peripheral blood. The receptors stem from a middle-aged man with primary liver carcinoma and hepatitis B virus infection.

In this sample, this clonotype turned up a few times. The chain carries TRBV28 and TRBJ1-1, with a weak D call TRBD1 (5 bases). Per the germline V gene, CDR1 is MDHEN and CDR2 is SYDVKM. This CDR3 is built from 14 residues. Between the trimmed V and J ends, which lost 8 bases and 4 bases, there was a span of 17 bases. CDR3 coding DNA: TGTGCCAGCGGCGGGAGGGGTTCTGGCACTGAAGCTTTCTTT. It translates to CASGGRGSGTEAFF. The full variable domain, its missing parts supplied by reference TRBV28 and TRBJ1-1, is DVKVTQSSRYLVKRTGEKVFLECVQDMDHENMFWYRQDPGLGLRLIYFSYDVKMKEKGDIPEGYSVSREKKERFSLILESASTNQTSMYLCASGGRGSGTEAFFGQGTRLTVV.

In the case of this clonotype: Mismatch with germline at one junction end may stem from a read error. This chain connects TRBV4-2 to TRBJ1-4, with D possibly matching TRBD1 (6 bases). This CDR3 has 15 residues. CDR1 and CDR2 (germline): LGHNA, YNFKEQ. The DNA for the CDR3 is TGTGCCAGCAGCCTGCGGGACACCTTTAATGGAAAACTGTTTTTT. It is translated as CASSLRDTFNGKLFF.

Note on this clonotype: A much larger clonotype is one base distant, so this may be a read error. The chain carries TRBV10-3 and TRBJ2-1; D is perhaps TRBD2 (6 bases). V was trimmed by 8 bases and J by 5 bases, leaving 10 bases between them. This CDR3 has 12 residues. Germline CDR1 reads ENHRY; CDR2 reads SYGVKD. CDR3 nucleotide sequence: TGTGCCATCTGTGGAGGGGACAATGAGCAGTTCTTC. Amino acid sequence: CAICGGDNEQFF.

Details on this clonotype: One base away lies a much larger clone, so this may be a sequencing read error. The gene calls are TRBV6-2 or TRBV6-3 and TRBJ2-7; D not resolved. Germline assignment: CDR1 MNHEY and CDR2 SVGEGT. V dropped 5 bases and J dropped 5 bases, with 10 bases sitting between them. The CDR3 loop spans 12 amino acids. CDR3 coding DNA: TGTGCCAGCAGTCTCCTCCTCCACGAGCAGTACTTC. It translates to CASSLLLHEQYF.

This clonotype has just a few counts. CDR3 in DNA: TGCGCCAGCAGCTTGATGGCGGGAACGCGGGAGACCCAGTACTTC. Its protein product is CASSLMAGTRETQYF. The V and J genes are TRBV5-1 and TRBJ2-5, with D maybe TRBD2 (6 bases). Germline assignment: CDR1 SGHRS and CDR2 YFSETQ. The CDR3 loop spans 15 amino acids. V was shortened by 1 base and J by 5 bases, with 15 bases between the two germline ends.

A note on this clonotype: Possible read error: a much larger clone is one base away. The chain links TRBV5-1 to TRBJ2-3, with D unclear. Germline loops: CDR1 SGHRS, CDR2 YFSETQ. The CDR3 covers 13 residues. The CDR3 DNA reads TGCGCCAGCAGCCCGACGAGAACAGATACGCACTATTTT. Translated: CASSPTRTDTHYF.

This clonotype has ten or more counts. The CDR3 sequence is CSVEEEAYSTDTQYF. The CDR3 DNA sequence: TGCAGCGTTGAAGAGGAGGCCTATAGCACAGATACGCAGTATTTT. The rearrangement uses TRBV29-1 and TRBJ2-3; a weak D match, TRBD2 (5 bases). V lost 0 bases and J 0 bases, leaving 10 bases between the germline ends. The CDR3 runs to 15 residues. Germline CDR1 is SQVTM and CDR2 is ANQGSEA.

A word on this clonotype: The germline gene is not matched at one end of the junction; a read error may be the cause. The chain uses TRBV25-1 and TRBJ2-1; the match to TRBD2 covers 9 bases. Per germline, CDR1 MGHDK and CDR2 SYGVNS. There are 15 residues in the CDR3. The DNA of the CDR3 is TGTGCCAGCTGTGAGGGCGGGAGGGCCCTCGATGAGCAGTTCTTC. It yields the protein CASCEGGRALDEQFF.

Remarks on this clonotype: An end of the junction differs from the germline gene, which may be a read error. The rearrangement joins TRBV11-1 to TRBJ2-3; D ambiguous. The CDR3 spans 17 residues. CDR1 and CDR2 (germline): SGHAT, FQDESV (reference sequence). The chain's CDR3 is CASNPMVVAGEADTQYF. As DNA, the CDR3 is TGTGCCAGCAACCCTATGGTGGTAGCTGGAGAAGCAGATACGCAATATTTT.

The CDR3 region has the DNA TGTGCCAGCAGTTTATTGGGGGGGAGTTTCGGCACAGATACGCAGTATTTT. Protein product: CASSLLGGSFGTDTQYF. V gene TRBV28 combines with J gene TRBJ2-3; TRBD2 agrees at 7 bases. V shed 1 base, J shed 1 base, and the junction held 8 bases outside the gene matches. Germline V lookup: CDR1 MDHEN, CDR2 SYDVKM. CDR3 length: 17 amino acids.

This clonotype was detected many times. CDR3 nucleotides: TGTGCCAGCAGCCGAACACTAGCGTCCAGTCAGTACTTC. Encoded protein: CASSRTLASSQYF. The chain recombines TRBV6-5 with TRBJ2-7, with TRBD2 matching 7 bases. CDR1 and CDR2 (germline): MNHEY, SVGAGI. The V gene end was trimmed by 6 bases and the J gene end by 10 bases; junction bases not matched to a gene: 12. The CDR3 has 13 amino acids.

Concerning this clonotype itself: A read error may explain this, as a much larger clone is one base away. The CDR3, as DNA: TGTGCCAGCAGGAGGGGCGGAGAAGAGACCCAGTACTTC. As protein: CASRRGGEETQYF. The chain links TRBV6-2 or TRBV6-3 to TRBJ2-5; the D gene could be TRBD1 or TRBD2 (5 bases each). Deletions cut 6 bases from V and 3 bases from J, with 11 bases between. This CDR3 region has 13 residues. Germline-derived CDR1 and CDR2 are MNHEY and SVGEGT.

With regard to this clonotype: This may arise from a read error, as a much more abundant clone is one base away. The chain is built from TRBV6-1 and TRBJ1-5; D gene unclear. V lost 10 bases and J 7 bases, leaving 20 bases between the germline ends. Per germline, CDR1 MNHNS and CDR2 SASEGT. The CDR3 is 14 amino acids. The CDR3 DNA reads TGTGCCAACCGTTTAAAAAGGGAGGGACAGCCCCAGCATTTT. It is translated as CANRLKREGQPQHF.

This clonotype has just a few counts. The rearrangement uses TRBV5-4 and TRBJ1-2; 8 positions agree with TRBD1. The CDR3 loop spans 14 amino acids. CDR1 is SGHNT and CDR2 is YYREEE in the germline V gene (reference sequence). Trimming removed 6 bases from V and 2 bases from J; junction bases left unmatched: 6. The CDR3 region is CASTPDRANYGYTF. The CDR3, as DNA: TGTGCCAGCACCCCGGACAGGGCGAACTATGGCTACACCTTC. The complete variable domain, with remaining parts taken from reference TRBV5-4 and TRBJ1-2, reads ETGVTQSPTHLIKTRGQQVTLRCSSQSGHNTVSWYQQALGQGPQFIFQYYREEENGRGNFPPRFSGLQFPNYSSELNVNALELDDSALYLCASTPDRANYGYTFGSGTRLTVV.

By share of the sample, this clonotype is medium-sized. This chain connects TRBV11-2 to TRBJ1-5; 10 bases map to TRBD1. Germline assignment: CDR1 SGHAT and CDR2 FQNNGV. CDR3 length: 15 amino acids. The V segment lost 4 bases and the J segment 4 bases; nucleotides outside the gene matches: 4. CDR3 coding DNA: TGTGCCAGCAGCTCCGGGACAGGGGAAAATCAGCCCCAGCATTTT. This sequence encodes CASSSGTGENQPQHF. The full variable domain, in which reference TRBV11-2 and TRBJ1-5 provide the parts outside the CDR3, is EAGVAQSPRYKIIEKRQSVAFWCNPISGHATLYWYQQILGQGPKLLIQFQNNGVVDDSQLPKDRFSAERLKGVDSTLKIQPAKLEDSAVYLCASSSGTGENQPQHFGDGTRLSIL.

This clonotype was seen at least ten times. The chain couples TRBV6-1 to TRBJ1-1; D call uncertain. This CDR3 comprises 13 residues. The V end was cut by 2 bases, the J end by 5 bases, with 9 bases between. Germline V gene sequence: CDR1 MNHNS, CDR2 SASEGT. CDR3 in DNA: TGTGCCAGCAGTGAAAGCCCGAGGACTGAAGCTTTCTTT. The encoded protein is CASSESPRTEAFF.

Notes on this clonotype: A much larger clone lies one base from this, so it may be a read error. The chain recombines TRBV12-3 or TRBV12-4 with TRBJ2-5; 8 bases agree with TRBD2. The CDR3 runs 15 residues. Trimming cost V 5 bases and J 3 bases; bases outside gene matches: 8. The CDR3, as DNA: TGTGCCAGCAGTCTACGACCAGCGGGGGAAGAGACCCAGTACTTC. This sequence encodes CASSLRPAGEETQYF.

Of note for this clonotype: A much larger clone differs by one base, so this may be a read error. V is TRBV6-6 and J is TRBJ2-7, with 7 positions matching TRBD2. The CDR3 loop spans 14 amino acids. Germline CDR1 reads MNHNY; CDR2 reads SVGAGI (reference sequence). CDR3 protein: CACSSGGSAYEQYF. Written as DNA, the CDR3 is TGTGCCTGCAGTTCTGGCGGGAGTGCCTACGAGCAGTACTTC.

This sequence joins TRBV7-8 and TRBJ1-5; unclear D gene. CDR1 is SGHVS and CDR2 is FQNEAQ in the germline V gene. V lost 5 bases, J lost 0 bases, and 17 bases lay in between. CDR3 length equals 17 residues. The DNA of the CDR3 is TGTGCCAGCAGCCCTAAAGAAGCTATCTATAGCAATCAGCCCCAGCATTTT. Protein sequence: CASSPKEAIYSNQPQHF.

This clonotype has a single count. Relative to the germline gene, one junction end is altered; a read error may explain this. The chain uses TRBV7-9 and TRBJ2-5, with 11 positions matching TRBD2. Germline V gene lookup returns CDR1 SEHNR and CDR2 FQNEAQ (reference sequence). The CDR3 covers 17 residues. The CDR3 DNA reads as TGTGCCAGCAGCTTAGGGGGCCTAGCGGGAGGCGGAGAGACTCAGTACTTC. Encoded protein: CASSLGGLAGGGETQYF. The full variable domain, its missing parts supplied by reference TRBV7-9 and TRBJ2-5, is DTGVSQNPRHKITKRGQNVTFRCDPISEHNRLYWYRQTLGQGPEFLTYFQNEAQLEKSRLLSDRFSAERPKGSFSTLEIQRTEQGDSAMYLCASSLGGLAGGGETQYFGPGTRLLVL.

As DNA, the CDR3 is TGCAGCGTGGTACAGGTCTGCGAGCAGTACTTC. Translated: CSVVQVCEQYF. The V gene is TRBV29-1, the J gene TRBJ2-7; D might be TRBD1 (5 bases). Trimming left V 6 bases short and J 6 bases short, with 12 bases between. The V gene's germline CDR1 is SQVTM and CDR2 ANQGSEA. CDR3 length equals 11 residues.

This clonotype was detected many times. The CDR3 region is CASSYGDGGYEKLFF. CDR3 coding DNA: TGTGCCAGCAGTTACGGTGACGGAGGCTATGAAAAACTGTTTTTT. The chain is built from TRBV6-5 and TRBJ1-4; D remains unclear. The germline gives CDR1 MNHEY, CDR2 SVGAGI. The CDR3 spans 15 residues. V dropped 2 bases and J dropped 6 bases, with 13 bases sitting between them.

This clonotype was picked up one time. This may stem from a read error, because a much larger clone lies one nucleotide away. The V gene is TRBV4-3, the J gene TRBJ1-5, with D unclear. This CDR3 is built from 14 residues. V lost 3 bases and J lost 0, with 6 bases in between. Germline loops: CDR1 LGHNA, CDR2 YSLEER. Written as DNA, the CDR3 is TGCGCCAGCAGCCAGTTTTATAGCAATCAGCCCCAGCATTTT. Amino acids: CASSQFYSNQPQHF.

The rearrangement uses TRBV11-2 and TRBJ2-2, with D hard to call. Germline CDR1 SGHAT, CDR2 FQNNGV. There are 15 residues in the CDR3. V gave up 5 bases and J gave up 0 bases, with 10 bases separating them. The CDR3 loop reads CASSPLYANTGELFF. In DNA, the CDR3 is TGTGCCAGCAGCCCACTGTACGCGAACACCGGGGAGCTGTTTTTT.

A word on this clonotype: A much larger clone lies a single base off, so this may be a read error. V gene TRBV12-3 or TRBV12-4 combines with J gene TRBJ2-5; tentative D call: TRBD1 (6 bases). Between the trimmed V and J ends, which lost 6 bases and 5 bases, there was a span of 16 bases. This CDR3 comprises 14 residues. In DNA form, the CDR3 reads TGTGCCAGCAGCAAACAGGGAAGTGACGAGACCCAGTACTTC. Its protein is CASSKQGSDETQYF.